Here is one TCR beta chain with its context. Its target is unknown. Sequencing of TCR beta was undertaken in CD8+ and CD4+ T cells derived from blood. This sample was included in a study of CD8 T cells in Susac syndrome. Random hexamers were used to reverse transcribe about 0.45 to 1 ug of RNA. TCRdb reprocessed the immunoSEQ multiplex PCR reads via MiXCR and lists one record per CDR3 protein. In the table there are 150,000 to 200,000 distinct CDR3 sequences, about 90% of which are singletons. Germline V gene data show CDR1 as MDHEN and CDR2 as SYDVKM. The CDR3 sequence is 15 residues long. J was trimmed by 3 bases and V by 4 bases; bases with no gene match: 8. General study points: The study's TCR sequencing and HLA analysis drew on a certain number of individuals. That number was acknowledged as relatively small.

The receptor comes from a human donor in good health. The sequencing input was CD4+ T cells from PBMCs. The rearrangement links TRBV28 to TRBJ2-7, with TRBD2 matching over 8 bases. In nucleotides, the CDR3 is TGTGCCAGCAGTTCGGGGGGGGGCCTGCTCTACGAGCAGTACTTC. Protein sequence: CASSSGGGLLYEQYF.